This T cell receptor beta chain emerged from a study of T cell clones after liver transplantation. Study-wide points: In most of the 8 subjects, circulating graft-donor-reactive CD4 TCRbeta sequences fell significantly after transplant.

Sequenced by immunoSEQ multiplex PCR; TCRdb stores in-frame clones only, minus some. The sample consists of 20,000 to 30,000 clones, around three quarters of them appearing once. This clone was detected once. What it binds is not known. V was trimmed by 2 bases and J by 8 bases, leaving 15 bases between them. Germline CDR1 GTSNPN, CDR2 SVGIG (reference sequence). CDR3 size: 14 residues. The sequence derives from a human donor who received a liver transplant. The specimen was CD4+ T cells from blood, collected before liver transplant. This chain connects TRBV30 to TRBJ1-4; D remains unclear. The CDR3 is CAWSLDSVGEKLFF. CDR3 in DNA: TGTGCCTGGAGTTTGGACTCGGTAGGGGAAAAACTGTTTTTT.